A single sample gave rise to the 18 T cell receptor beta chains below, sequenced in a study of blood T cell repertoires in COVID-19. TCRdb keeps only in-frame clones here, not all; method: immunoSEQ multiplex PCR. The sample lists roughly 190,000 clones, 80% to 90% occurring once. Sequenced material: peripheral blood. These TCRs come from a human donor in a cohort sampled during active COVID-19.

The gene calls are TRBV14 and TRBJ1-4; maybe TRBD1 (5 bases). The CDR3 totals 15 residues. CDR1 and CDR2 from the germline V gene are SGHDN and FVKESK. The ends were cut back, 0 bases at V and 11 bases at J, with 16 bases in the middle. This CDR3 is CASSQESGVWGKLFF. Written as DNA, the CDR3 is TGTGCCAGCAGCCAAGAGTCGGGAGTGTGGGGCAAACTGTTTTTT. The full variable domain, in which reference TRBV14 and TRBJ1-4 provide the parts outside the CDR3, is EAGVTQFPSHSVIEKGQTVTLRCDPISGHDNLYWYRRVMGKEIKFLLHFVKESKQDESGMPNNRFLAERTGGTYSTLKVQPAELEDSGVYFCASSQESGVWGKLFFGSGTQLSVL.

The CDR3 sequence: CASSSILDRISEKLFF. CDR3 nucleotide sequence: TGTGCCAGCAGCTCAATTCTGGACAGGATAAGTGAAAAACTGTTTTTT. The genes are TRBV11-2 and TRBJ1-4, with 7 bases fitting TRBD1. V shed 4 bases and J 7 bases; nucleotides not matched to a gene: 12. Germline V gives CDR1 SGHAT, CDR2 FQNNGV. The CDR3 runs 16 residues.

The chain joins TRBV7-9 to TRBJ2-1, with no clear D. V lost 0 bases to trimming and J lost 4 bases, with 7 bases between them. The CDR3 covers 14 residues. Germline CDR1 SEHNR, CDR2 FQNEAQ (reference sequence). The CDR3 DNA reads TGTGCCAGCAGCTTAGCAGCATTATACAATGAGCAGTTCTTC. This codes for CASSLAALYNEQFF.

V and J are TRBV7-3 and TRBJ2-3; D ambiguous. Germline lookup yields CDR1 SGHTA and CDR2 FQGTGA. This CDR3 is 14 amino acids long. Trimming took 4 bases from V and 6 from J, leaving 14 bases between them. Here the CDR3 reads CASSSLPSVDTQYF. CDR3 nucleotides: TGTGCCAGCAGCTCACTCCCTTCGGTGGATACGCAGTATTTT.

The chain has TRBV27 and TRBJ2-1; the match to TRBD1 covers 9 bases. The trim removed 6 bases at V and 6 bases at J, leaving 3 bases unmatched. There are 13 residues in the CDR3. Germline lookup yields CDR1 MNHEY and CDR2 SMNVEV (reference sequence). The CDR3 is CASRRQGVNEQFF. The CDR3 region has the DNA TGTGCCAGCAGGCGACAGGGGGTCAATGAGCAGTTCTTC.

In its sample, this clone was seen many times. The CDR3 coding sequence is TGTGCCGGGGAATCAGGGGCCCCTGAAGCTTTCTTT. Protein product: CAGESGAPEAFF. The rearrangement joins TRBV30 to TRBJ1-1; possible D gene TRBD1, 6 bases. The V end was cut by 8 bases, the J end by 6 bases, with 16 bases between. The CDR3 has 12 residues. In germline, CDR1 is GTSNPN, CDR2 SVGIG (reference sequence). The variable domain in full, with the rest retrieved from reference TRBV30 and TRBJ1-1, is SQTIHQWPATLVQPVGSPLSLECTVEGTSNPNLYWYRQAAGRGLQLLFYSVGIGQISSEVPQNLSASRPQDRQFILSSKKLLLSDSGFYLCAGESGAPEAFFGQGTRLTVV.

This CDR3 is CASSLSARYEKLFF. The CDR3 region has the DNA TGCGCCAGCAGTTTGTCGGCTAGGTATGAAAAACTGTTTTTT. The chain uses TRBV5-1 and TRBJ1-4, with D uncertain. From germline, CDR1 is SGHRS and CDR2 YFSETQ. The CDR3 covers 14 residues. V was cut by 5 bases and J by 6 bases, with 14 bases left in between.

The chain recombines TRBV28 with TRBJ1-5; weak D call: TRBD1 (5 bases). Germline V gene lookup returns CDR1 MDHEN and CDR2 SYDVKM. The CDR3 has 14 residues. Trimming took off 8 bases at V and 8 bases at J, with 19 bases between the two ends. Written as DNA, the CDR3 is TGTGCCAGCCGACTTAGGGTTTTCAGGGAGCCCCAGCATTTT. The encoded protein is CASRLRVFREPQHF.

This chain connects TRBV7-9 to TRBJ2-2; D perhaps matches TRBD2 (6 bases). V lost 6 bases to trimming and J lost 3 bases, with 11 bases between them. The CDR3 has 14 amino acids. CDR1 and CDR2 from the germline V gene are SEHNR and FQNEAQ (reference sequence). The CDR3 sequence: CASSPWGDTGELFF. CDR3 coding DNA: TGTGCCAGCAGTCCCTGGGGGGACACCGGGGAGCTGTTTTTT. The whole variable domain, filled in from reference TRBV7-9 and TRBJ2-2, reads DTGVSQNPRHKITKRGQNVTFRCDPISEHNRLYWYRQTLGQGPEFLTYFQNEAQLEKSRLLSDRFSAERPKGSFSTLEIQRTEQGDSAMYLCASSPWGDTGELFFGEGSRLTVL.

CDR3: CASRNWGGDGTEAFF. The CDR3 coding sequence is TGTGCCAGCCGGAACTGGGGGGGGGATGGGACTGAAGCTTTCTTT. This rearrangement joins TRBV6-5 to TRBJ1-1, with a possible D match to TRBD1 (5 bases). This CDR3 is built from 15 residues. Trimming shortened V by 8 bases and J by 5 bases, and 21 bases separated the two germline ends. Germline CDR1 is MNHEY and CDR2 is SVGAGI.

The sample holds a few counts of this clone. This chain uses TRBV7-2 with TRBJ1-6, with 9 bases fitting TRBD1. The germline V gene encodes CDR1 SGHTA and CDR2 FQGNSA. V trimming: 5 bases; J trimming: 4 bases; junction bases outside the gene matches: 3. The CDR3 spans 15 residues. This CDR3 reads CASSPDRGYNSPLHF. The CDR3, as DNA: TGTGCCAGCAGCCCGGACAGGGGTTATAATTCACCCCTCCACTTT.

The V gene is TRBV4-1, the J gene TRBJ2-2; D is unresolved. The CDR3 has 15 amino acids. The V gene lost 1 base and the J gene lost 0 bases, with 6 bases spanning the gap. Germline V gene lookup returns CDR1 MGHRA and CDR2 YSYEKL. The CDR3 DNA reads TGCGCCAGCAGCCAAGGCGTTCCGAACACCGGGGAGCTGTTTTTT. This sequence encodes CASSQGVPNTGELFF.

The chain joins TRBV18 to TRBJ2-4; D may be TRBD1 (6 bases). Germline lookup yields CDR1 KGHSH and CDR2 LQKENI. The CDR3 is 14 amino acids. V was pared by 0 bases and J by 7 bases, with 10 bases between. CDR3 sequence (DNA): TGTGCCAGCTCACCACCGGGGGCGTCTAACATTCAGTACTTC. This sequence encodes CASSPPGASNIQYF.

The J gene is TRBJ2-1, the V gene TRBV5-1, with a tentative D call TRBD2 (5 bases). Trimming took 3 bases from V and 8 from J, leaving 21 bases between them. The CDR3 length is 16 residues. Germline-derived CDR1 and CDR2 are SGHRS and YFSETQ. In nucleotides, the CDR3 is TGCGCCAGCAGCTGGGTGCCGGCGGGTAGTACTCATGAGCAGTTCTTC. It specifies CASSWVPAGSTHEQFF.

V and J are TRBV6-1 and TRBJ1-2, with a weak D call TRBD1 (5 bases). There are 16 residues in the CDR3. Germline V gene lookup returns CDR1 MNHNS and CDR2 SASEGT. Trimming left V 0 bases short and J 4 bases short, with 15 bases between. DNA of the CDR3: TGTGCCAGCAGTGAAGCCGCGGGGGTATCGGGCTATGGCTACACCTTC. Its protein is CASSEAAGVSGYGYTF.

This clone has just a few counts. The chain employs TRBV18 and TRBJ2-7; tentative D call: TRBD1 (6 bases). Germline V CDR1 and CDR2: KGHSH, LQKENI. This CDR3 has 13 amino acids. V lost 5 bases and J lost 4, with 12 bases in between. The CDR3 reads CASSILQGYEQYV. The CDR3 nucleotides are TGTGCCAGCTCAATCTTACAGGGATACGAGCAGTACGTC.

CDR3 region: CASSLRTAPYNSPLHF. CDR3 DNA: TGTGCCAGCAGTTTAAGGACAGCACCCTATAATTCACCCCTCCACTTT. The chain joins TRBV27 to TRBJ1-6; D is perhaps TRBD1 (6 bases). Trimming removed 2 bases at V and 2 bases at J, with 10 bases between. The CDR3 contains 16 residues. Germline loops: CDR1 MNHEY, CDR2 SMNVEV (reference sequence).

The chain is built from TRBV19 and TRBJ1-1; D remains unclear. The CDR3 covers 14 residues. The V end was cut by 3 bases, the J end by 1 base, with 9 bases between. CDR1 LNHDA and CDR2 SQIVND come from the germline V gene (reference sequence). As DNA, the CDR3 is TGTGCCAGTAGTATGAAGCCTCAGAACACTGAAGCTTTCTTT. Translated, it gives CASSMKPQNTEAFF.